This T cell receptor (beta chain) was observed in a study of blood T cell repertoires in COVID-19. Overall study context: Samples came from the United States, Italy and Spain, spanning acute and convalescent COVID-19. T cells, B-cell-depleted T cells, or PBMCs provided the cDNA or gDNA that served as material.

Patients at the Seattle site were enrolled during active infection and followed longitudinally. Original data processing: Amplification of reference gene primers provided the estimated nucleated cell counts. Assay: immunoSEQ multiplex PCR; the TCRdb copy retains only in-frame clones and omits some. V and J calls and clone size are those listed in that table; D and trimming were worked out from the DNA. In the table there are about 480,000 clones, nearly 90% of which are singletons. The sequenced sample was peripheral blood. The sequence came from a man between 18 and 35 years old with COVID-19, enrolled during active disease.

CDR3 in DNA: TGTGCCATCAGTGAGTCGATACCGGCGGCCACTGAAGCTTTCTTT. It encodes CAISESIPAATEAFF. The genes are TRBV10-3 and TRBJ1-1; D not resolved. The CDR3 consists of 15 residues. Per germline, CDR1 ENHRY and CDR2 SYGVKD. V lost 0 bases and J 4 bases, leaving 12 bases between the germline ends.